Following are 14 T cell receptor beta chains from one sample sequenced in a study of cytomegalovirus exposure and HLA in healthy donors. The PCR was carried out with 60 Vbeta primers and 13 Jbeta primers. Sequenced by immunoSEQ multiplex PCR; TCRdb stores in-frame clones only, minus some. The table has under 150,000 clones, approximately 80% seen once; the top ten hold roughly 5.6%. Specimen: PBMCs. The receptors were sampled from a middle-aged woman in good health and CMV-seropositive.

V is TRBV27 and J is TRBJ1-5; D possibly corresponds to TRBD1 (5 bases). Germline V gene data show CDR1 as MNHEY and CDR2 as SMNVEV (reference sequence). CDR3 length: 13 amino acids. The V end was cut by 7 bases, the J end by 16 bases, with 23 bases between. The CDR3 sequence: CASTQSPGLPSHF. CDR3 sequence (DNA): TGTGCCAGCACCCAATCACCGGGACTCCCGAGTCATTTT.

The rearrangement uses TRBV19 and TRBJ1-4; TRBD1 is a possible D gene (6 bases). The CDR3 is made up of 15 amino acids. Germline V gene data show CDR1 as LNHDA and CDR2 as SQIVND (reference sequence). The V gene lost 5 bases and the J gene lost 4 bases, with 14 bases spanning the gap. CDR3 region: CASSRRTGINEKLFF. The CDR3 nucleotides read TGTGCCAGTAGTCGTAGAACAGGGATTAATGAAAAACTGTTTTTT.

The chain has TRBV4-2 and TRBJ1-4, with 11 positions matching TRBD1. The CDR3 runs 17 residues. V shed 2 bases and J 5 bases; nucleotides not matched to a gene: 7. The germline gives CDR1 LGHNA, CDR2 YNFKEQ. This chain's CDR3 is CASSQTKGTGGNEKLFF. CDR3 sequence (DNA): TGTGCCAGCAGCCAAACGAAAGGGACAGGGGGGAATGAAAAACTGTTTTTT.

J is TRBJ2-1 and V is TRBV6-5; a possible D gene is TRBD2 (6 bases). Trimming cost V 5 bases and J 0 bases, with 8 bases left between them. Germline loops: CDR1 MNHEY, CDR2 SVGAGI. There are 14 residues in the CDR3. The CDR3 DNA reads as TGTGCCAGCAGTGTGGGGGGCTCCTACAATGAGCAGTTCTTC. This encodes CASSVGGSYNEQFF.

This sequence joins TRBV6-1 and TRBJ2-5; 9 positions agree with TRBD1. Unmatched junction bases numbered 3, after V lost 3 bases and J lost 4 bases. Per the germline V gene, CDR1 is MNHNS and CDR2 is SASEGT. The CDR3 contains 14 residues. Written as DNA, the CDR3 is TGTGCCAGCAGTGACTGGGACAGGGCAGAGACCCAGTACTTC. This translates into CASSDWDRAETQYF.

V is TRBV7-2 and J is TRBJ2-5; 10 nucleotides agree with TRBD2. With V trimmed by 1 base and J by 6 bases, 8 bases remained unmatched. The CDR3 totals 16 residues. Germline CDR1 and CDR2: SGHTA and FQGNSA. This chain's CDR3 is CASSLVPSGSKQTQYF. Here the CDR3 DNA reads TGTGCCAGCAGCTTAGTGCCTAGCGGGAGTAAACAGACCCAGTACTTC.

This rearrangement joins TRBV5-1 to TRBJ2-1, with TRBD2 as a possible D gene (5 bases). The CDR3 sequence is 15 residues long. V lost 0 bases, J lost 9 bases, and 16 bases lay in between. Per germline, CDR1 SGHRS and CDR2 YFSETQ. CDR3 amino acids: CASSLGGSPRGEQFF. The CDR3 DNA is TGCGCCAGCAGCTTGGGAGGATCCCCACGGGGTGAGCAGTTCTTC.

The chain links TRBV18 to TRBJ2-7; TRBD2 matches 12 bases. The CDR3 sequence is 16 residues long. CDR1 KGHSH and CDR2 LQKENI come from the germline V gene. V shed 1 base, J shed 7 bases, and the junction held 8 bases outside the gene matches. CDR3 in DNA: TGTGCCAGCTCACCACTCTACATGACTAGCGGGAGTGAGCAGTACTTC. Amino acids: CASSPLYMTSGSEQYF. Based on the CDR3 plus reference TRBV18 and TRBJ2-7, the full variable domain is NAGVMQNPRHLVRRRGQEARLRCSPMKGHSHVYWYRQLPEEGLKFMVYLQKENIIDESGMPKERFSAEFPKEGPSILRIQQVVRGDSAAYFCASSPLYMTSGSEQYFGPGTRLTVT.

The chain employs TRBV27 and TRBJ2-2; D remains ambiguous. Trimming took 6 bases from V and 0 from J, leaving 17 bases between them. The CDR3 runs 17 residues. Germline V CDR1 and CDR2: MNHEY, SMNVEV (reference sequence). The CDR3 nucleotides read TGTGCCAGCAGCGGTCCTGGGCGAAGCACGAACACCGGGGAGCTGTTTTTT. The encoded protein is CASSGPGRSTNTGELFF.

The V gene is TRBV18, the J gene TRBJ1-2; 9 positions match TRBD1. This CDR3 comprises 13 residues. CDR1 is KGHSH, CDR2 LQKENI, per germline. The ends lost 3 bases at V and 12 bases at J; junction bases unmatched: 8. The CDR3 nucleotides read TGTGCCAGCTCACCCCCGGGACAGGGTAGCCACACCTTC. This sequence encodes CASSPPGQGSHTF.

V and J are TRBV4-2 and TRBJ2-7, with 10 bases that match TRBD2. Trimming cost V 0 bases and J 3 bases; bases outside gene matches: 8. Germline-derived CDR1 and CDR2 are LGHNA and YNFKEQ. The CDR3 contains 17 residues. The CDR3 DNA reads TGTGCCAGCAGCCAAGAGTACGGGACTAGCGCCATCTACGAGCAGTACTTC. It encodes CASSQEYGTSAIYEQYF.

In the case of this clone: The germline gene is not matched at one end of the junction; a read error may be the cause. This chain uses TRBV6-5 with TRBJ2-7; D may be TRBD1 (6 bases). This CDR3 has 14 amino acids. CDR1 MNHEY and CDR2 SVGAGI come from the germline V gene. CDR3 residues: CAISERGATGGQYF. The CDR3 bases are TGTGCCATCAGTGAGAGGGGTGCGACAGGCGGGCAGTACTTC.

This clone was seen just once. The gene calls are TRBV11-2 and TRBJ2-5, with D perhaps TRBD2 (5 bases). CDR1 is SGHAT and CDR2 is FQNNGV in the germline V gene. The CDR3 is made up of 15 amino acids. V lost 5 bases, J lost 2 bases, and 15 bases lay in between. The CDR3 spells CASSLRGPTQETQYF. The CDR3 DNA reads TGTGCCAGCAGCCTTAGAGGGCCAACTCAAGAGACCCAGTACTTC.

The V and J genes are TRBV5-1 and TRBJ1-2; 10 nucleotides line up with TRBD1. The CDR3 consists of 13 residues. With V trimmed by 0 bases and J by 12 bases, 5 bases remained unmatched. CDR1 and CDR2 (germline): SGHRS, YFSETQ. The DNA for the CDR3 is TGCGCCAGCAGCTTGGGACAGGGGGCGAGGAACACCTTC. Protein product: CASSLGQGARNTF.